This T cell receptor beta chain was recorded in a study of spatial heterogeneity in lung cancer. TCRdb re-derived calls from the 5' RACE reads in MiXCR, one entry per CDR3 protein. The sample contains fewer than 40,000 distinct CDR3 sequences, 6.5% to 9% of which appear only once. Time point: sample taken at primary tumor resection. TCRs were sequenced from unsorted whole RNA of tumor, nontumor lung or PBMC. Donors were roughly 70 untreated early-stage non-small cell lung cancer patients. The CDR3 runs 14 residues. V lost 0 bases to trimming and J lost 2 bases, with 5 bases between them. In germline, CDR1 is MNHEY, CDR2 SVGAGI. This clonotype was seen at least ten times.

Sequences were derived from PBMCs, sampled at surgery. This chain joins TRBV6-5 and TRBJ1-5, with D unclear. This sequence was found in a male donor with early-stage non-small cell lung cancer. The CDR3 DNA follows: TGTGCCAGCAGTTACTCGATCGGCAATCAGCCCCAGCATTTT. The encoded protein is CASSYSIGNQPQHF.